A selection of T cell receptor beta chains follows, all from one sample in a study of CD8 T cells in Susac syndrome. TCRdb itself ran the immunoSEQ multiplex PCR reads through MiXCR, one entry per CDR3 protein. Among fewer than 350,000 distinct CDR3 sequences listed, approximately 85% were seen once. The source material was CD8+ T cells from PBMCs. These receptors all come from a human donor with multiple sclerosis. Both conserved end residues are part of each CDR3. Fields, in order: D gene, clone size, V gene, J gene, CDR3 DNA, CDR3 protein. D genes are given only for firm matches. Clone size is shown for a subset of rows, as once, few, many or a class of expanded clone.

TRBD1,NA,TRBV6-5,TRBJ2-5,TGTGCCAGCAGCATACAGGGGGAGACCCAGTACTTC,CASSIQGETQYF
NA,NA,TRBV29-1,TRBJ2-3,TGCAGCGTTACGGGACTCGGGGCCGGCACAGATACGCAGTATTTT,CSVTGLGAGTDTQYF
NA,NA,TRBV12-1,TRBJ2-1,TGTGCCAGCAGCCTTAGCGGGAGGGGGTGCTACAATGAGCAGTTCTTC,CASSLSGRGCYNEQFF
NA,NA,TRBV6-6,TRBJ2-2,TGTGCCAGCAGGCCAGCAGTTTCTATCTCGGCCGGGGAGCTGTTTTTT,CASRPAVSISAGELFF
NA,NA,TRBV30,TRBJ1-1,TGTGCCTGGAGTCCCGGGGGGCGGACTGAAGCTTTCTTT,CAWSPGGRTEAFF
NA,NA,TRBV28,TRBJ2-7,TGTGCCAGCAGTTTAGCCGGTTCACGTGCTTACGAGCAGTACTTC,CASSLAGSRAYEQYF
NA,few,TRBV5-1,TRBJ2-1,TGCGCCAGCAGCCCCCCCGACAGCAATGAGCAGTTCTTC,CASSPPDSNEQFF
NA,NA,TRBV9,TRBJ2-1,TGTGCCAGCAGCGCCCTAGGCGGGGCCTACAATGAGCAGTTCTTC,CASSALGGAYNEQFF
NA,NA,TRBV9,TRBJ1-1,TGTGCCAGCAGCGTAGGCGGGCAGGGGAACACTGAAGCTTTCTTT,CASSVGGQGNTEAFF
NA,few,TRBV7-2,TRBJ1-5,TGTGCCAGCAGCTCTAACTCCGGGGGAGGCAATCAGCCCCAGCATTTT,CASSSNSGGGNQPQHF
NA,NA,TRBV10-3,TRBJ1-2,TGTGCCATCAGTCAGATGAGCCGGGACGGCTATGGCTACACCTTC,CAISQMSRDGYGYTF
NA,NA,TRBV9,TRBJ2-5,TGTGCCAGCAGCCCCCCCGGGGTGTACCAAGAGACCCAGTACTTC,CASSPPGVYQETQYF
TRBD2,NA,TRBV30,TRBJ2-7,TGTGCCTGGAGCCAAGCGGGAGGTTACGAGCAGTACTTC,CAWSQAGGYEQYF
TRBD1,once,TRBV9,TRBJ2-7,TGTGCCAGCAGCGTGGGTTCCGGGACAGGCTCCTACGAGCAGTACTTC,CASSVGSGTGSYEQYF
NA,NA,TRBV24-1,TRBJ2-7,TGTGCCACCAGTAGGGGGGTCGAGCAGTACTTC,CATSRGVEQYF
NA,few,TRBV5-4,TRBJ1-2,TGTGCCAGCAGCCAGGACAGTGCTAACTATGGCTACACCTTC,CASSQDSANYGYTF
TRBD2,NA,TRBV15,TRBJ2-3,TGTGCCACCATTCTACGGCGGGGGAGCACAGATACGCAGTATTTT,CATILRRGSTDTQYF
NA,NA,TRBV7-9,TRBJ1-4,TGTGCCAGCAGCTTTAAGACGCTGGCAACTAATGAAAAACTGTTTTTT,CASSFKTLATNEKLFF
NA,once,TRBV9,TRBJ1-2,TGTGCCAGCAGCGGACCGGGACCGAGATTAGCTAACTATGGCTACACCTTC,CASSGPGPRLANYGYTF
TRBD1,NA,TRBV12-3/TRBV12-4,TRBJ1-5,TGTGCCAGCAGTTACGGACAGGTCGGGCAGCCCCAGCATTTT,CASSYGQVGQPQHF
NA,NA,TRBV10-3,TRBJ2-3,TGTGCCATCAGTGTACGGAGGTTTGCGCGGGGACACTACACAGATACGCAGTATTTT,CAISVRRFARGHYTDTQYF
TRBD1,NA,TRBV20-1,TRBJ1-4,TGCAGTGCTAGAGATCATCGGACAGGGCTGCTCCTACCTGCAACTAATGAAAAACTGTTTTTT,CSARDHRTGLLLPATNEKLFF
TRBD1,NA,TRBV20-1,TRBJ2-7,TGCAGTGCCGAGGACAGGGGAGCCTACGAGCAGTACTTC,CSAEDRGAYEQYF
NA,NA,TRBV2,TRBJ1-1,TGTGCCAGCAGGGAGACTCAGACCGAAGCTTTCTTT,CASRETQTEAFF
NA,NA,TRBV19,TRBJ2-7,TGTGCCAGTAGTATGGGGGCAGGCTTAGAACACGATCAGTACTTC,CASSMGAGLEHDQYF
NA,NA,TRBV7-8,TRBJ1-2,TGTGCCAGCAGCTTAGCGCAGGCAGGGAGTGGTGGCTACACCTTC,CASSLAQAGSGGYTF
TRBD2,once,TRBV5-6,TRBJ2-1,TGTGCCAGCAGCCTGGCACTAGCGGTCAGGGATGAGCAGTTCTTC,CASSLALAVRDEQFF
TRBD2,once,TRBV28,TRBJ2-1,TGTGCCAGCAGTTTTCCTTGGGGGGGTGACAATGAGCAGTTCTTC,CASSFPWGGDNEQFF
NA,NA,TRBV2,TRBJ2-7,TGTGCCAGCAGTTACGACGGGTCCTACGAGCAGTACTTC,CASSYDGSYEQYF
TRBD2,NA,TRBV27,TRBJ2-7,TGTGCCAGCAGTTCCCGGACTAGCGGGAGCTACGAGCGGTACTTC,CASSSRTSGSYERYF
NA,NA,TRBV4-3,TRBJ1-2,TGCGCCAGCAGCCAAGATATGGGTGAGACTGGCTACACCTTC,CASSQDMGETGYTF
NA,NA,TRBV5-4,TRBJ2-7,TGTGCCAGCAGCAAATTAGGGGGAGGGCCCGCCGAGCAGTACTTC,CASSKLGGGPAEQYF
TRBD2,NA,TRBV7-9,TRBJ2-1,TGTGCCAGCAGCTTGATCGGGACTAGCACGTACAATGAGCAGTTCTTC,CASSLIGTSTYNEQFF
TRBD1,NA,TRBV19,TRBJ2-4,TGTGCCAGCGGGCCCCCGGGACAGGGGGTTTACTTC,CASGPPGQGVYF
TRBD2,NA,TRBV28,TRBJ2-1,TGTGCCAGCAAGCCGACCTCCGGGACTAGCGGGAGCCCCCCCAATGAGCAGTTCTTC,CASKPTSGTSGSPPNEQFF
TRBD1,once,TRBV4-3,TRBJ1-2,TGCGCCAGCAGCCAAGACCATACGGGCAGGGGGCATTCTGGCTACACCTTC,CASSQDHTGRGHSGYTF